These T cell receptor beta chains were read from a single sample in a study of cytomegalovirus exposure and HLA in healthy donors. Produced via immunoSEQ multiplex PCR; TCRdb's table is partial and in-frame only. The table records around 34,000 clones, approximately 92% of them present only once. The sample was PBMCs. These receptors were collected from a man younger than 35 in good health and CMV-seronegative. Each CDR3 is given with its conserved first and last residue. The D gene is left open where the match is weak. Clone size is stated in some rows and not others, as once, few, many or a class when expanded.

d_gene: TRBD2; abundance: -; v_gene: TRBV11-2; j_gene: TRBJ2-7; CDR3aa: CASRSTSGVGYEQYF; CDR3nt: TGTGCCAGCAGGTCTACTAGCGGGGTCGGTTACGAGCAGTACTTC
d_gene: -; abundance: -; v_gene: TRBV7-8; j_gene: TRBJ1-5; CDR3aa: CASSLVFGGGQPQHF; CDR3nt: TGTGCCAGCAGCTTAGTTTTTGGGGGCGGTCAGCCCCAGCATTTT
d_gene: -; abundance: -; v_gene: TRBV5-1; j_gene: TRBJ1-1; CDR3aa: CASSLTVPNTEAFF; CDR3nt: TGCGCCAGCAGCTTGACAGTGCCGAACACTGAAGCTTTCTTT
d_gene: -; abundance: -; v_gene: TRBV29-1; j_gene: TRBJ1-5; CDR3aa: CSVGGQNQPQHF; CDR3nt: TGCAGCGTTGGGGGACAAAATCAGCCCCAGCATTTT
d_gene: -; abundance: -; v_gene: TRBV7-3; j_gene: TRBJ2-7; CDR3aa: CASGSFGGEQYF; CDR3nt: TGTGCCAGCGGGTCCTTCGGGGGCGAGCAGTACTTC
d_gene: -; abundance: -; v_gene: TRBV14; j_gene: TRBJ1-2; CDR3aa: CASSHDSYYGYTF; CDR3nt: TGTGCCAGCAGCCATGACTCATACTATGGCTACACCTTC
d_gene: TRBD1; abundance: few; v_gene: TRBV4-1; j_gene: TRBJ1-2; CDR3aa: CASSRLDRGDYGYTF; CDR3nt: TGCGCCAGCAGCCGGCTGGACAGGGGAGACTATGGCTACACCTTC
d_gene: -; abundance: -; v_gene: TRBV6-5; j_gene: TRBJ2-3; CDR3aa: CASSFGRVFSTDTQYF; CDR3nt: TGTGCCAGCAGTTTTGGCAGGGTCTTTAGCACAGATACGCAGTATTTT
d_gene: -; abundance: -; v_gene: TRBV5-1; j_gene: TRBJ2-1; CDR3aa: CASSLLTGNPNEQFF; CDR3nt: TGCGCCAGCAGCCTCCTTACGGGGAACCCGAATGAGCAGTTCTTC
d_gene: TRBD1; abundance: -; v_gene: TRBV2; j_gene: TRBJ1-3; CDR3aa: CASSVGTDGNTIYF; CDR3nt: TGTGCCAGCAGTGTTGGGACAGACGGAAACACCATATATTTT
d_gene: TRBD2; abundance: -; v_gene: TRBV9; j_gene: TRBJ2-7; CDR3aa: CASSVSGGGGSYEQYF; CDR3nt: TGTGCCAGCAGCGTATCGGGAGGGGGGGGATCCTACGAGCAGTACTTC
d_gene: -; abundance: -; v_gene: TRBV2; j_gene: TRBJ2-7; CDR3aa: CASSESRSYEQYF; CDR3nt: TGTGCCAGCAGTGAAAGTAGATCCTACGAGCAGTACTTC
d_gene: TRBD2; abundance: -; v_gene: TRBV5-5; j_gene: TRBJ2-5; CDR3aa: CASSLLAGYQETQYF; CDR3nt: TGTGCCAGCAGCTTGCTAGCGGGGTACCAAGAGACCCAGTACTTC
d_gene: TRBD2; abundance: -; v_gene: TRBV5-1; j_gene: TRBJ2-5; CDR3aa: CASSLGLARVETQYF; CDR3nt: TGCGCCAGCAGCTTGGGACTAGCGAGGGTCGAGACCCAGTACTTC
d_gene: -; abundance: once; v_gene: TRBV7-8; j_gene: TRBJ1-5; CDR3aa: CASSLVVDQPQHF; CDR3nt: TGTGCCAGCAGCTTAGTGGTAGATCAGCCCCAGCATTTT
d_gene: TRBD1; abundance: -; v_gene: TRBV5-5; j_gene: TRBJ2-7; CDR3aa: CASSLIQGAFGYEQYF; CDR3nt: TGTGCCAGCAGCTTAATTCAGGGGGCTTTTGGCTACGAGCAGTACTTC
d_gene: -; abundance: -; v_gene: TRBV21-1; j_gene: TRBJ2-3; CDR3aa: CASRGIHRGEGPDTQYF; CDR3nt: TGTGCCAGCAGAGGGATCCACAGGGGTGAGGGCCCAGATACGCAGTATTTT
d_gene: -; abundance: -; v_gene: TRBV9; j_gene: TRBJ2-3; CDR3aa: CASSVLATSTDTQYF; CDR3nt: TGTGCCAGCAGCGTGCTAGCAACTAGCACAGATACGCAGTATTTT
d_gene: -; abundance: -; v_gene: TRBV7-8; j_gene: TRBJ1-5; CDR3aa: CASSATWVAGEPQHF; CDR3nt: TGTGCCAGCAGCGCGACGTGGGTTGCCGGGGAGCCCCAGCATTTT
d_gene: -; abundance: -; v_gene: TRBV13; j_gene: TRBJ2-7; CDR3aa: CASSLQTGSGEQYF; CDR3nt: TGTGCCAGCAGCTTACAGACAGGGAGCGGGGAGCAGTACTTC
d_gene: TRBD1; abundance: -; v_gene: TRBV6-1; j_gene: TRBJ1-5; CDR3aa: CASSATGESNQPQHF; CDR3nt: TGTGCCAGCAGTGCCACAGGGGAGAGCAATCAGCCCCAGCATTTT
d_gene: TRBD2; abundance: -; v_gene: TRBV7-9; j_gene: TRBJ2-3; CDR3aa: CASSLVSGSTDTQYF; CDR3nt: TGTGCCAGCAGCTTAGTTAGCGGGAGCACAGATACGCAGTATTTT
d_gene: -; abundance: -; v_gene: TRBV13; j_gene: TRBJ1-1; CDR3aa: CASSLGGQGRSTEAFF; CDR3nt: TGTGCCAGCAGCTTAGGGGGGCAGGGCAGAAGCACTGAAGCTTTCTTT
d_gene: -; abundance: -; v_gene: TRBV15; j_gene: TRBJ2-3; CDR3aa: CATTEEGPDTQYF; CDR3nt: TGTGCCACCACGGAGGAGGGGCCAGATACGCAGTATTTT
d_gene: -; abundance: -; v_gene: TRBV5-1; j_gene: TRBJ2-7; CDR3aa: CASSLDIYEQYF; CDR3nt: TGCGCCAGCAGCTTGGACATCTACGAGCAGTACTTC
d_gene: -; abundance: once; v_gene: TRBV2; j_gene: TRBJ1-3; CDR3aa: CASSDIRGNSGNTIYF; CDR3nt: TGTGCCAGCAGTGATATCAGGGGAAACTCTGGAAACACCATATATTTT
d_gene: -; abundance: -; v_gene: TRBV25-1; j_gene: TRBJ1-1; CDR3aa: CASSAPGNTEAFF; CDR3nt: TGTGCCAGCAGTGCTCCAGGGAACACTGAAGCTTTCTTT
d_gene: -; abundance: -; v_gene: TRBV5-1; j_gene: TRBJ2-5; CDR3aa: CASSLAPAGPQETQYF; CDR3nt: TGCGCCAGCAGCTTGGCCCCCGCGGGTCCTCAAGAGACCCAGTACTTC
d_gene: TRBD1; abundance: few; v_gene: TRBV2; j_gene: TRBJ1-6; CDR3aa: CASSEAGGNGRSPLHF; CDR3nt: TGTGCCAGCAGTGAAGCAGGGGGCAACGGGCGTTCACCCCTCCACTTT
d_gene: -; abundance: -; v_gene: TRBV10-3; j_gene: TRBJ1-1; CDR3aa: CAISSVNTEAFF; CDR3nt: TGTGCCATCTCTTCTGTGAACACTGAAGCTTTCTTT
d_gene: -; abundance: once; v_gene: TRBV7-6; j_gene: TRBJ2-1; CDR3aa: CASSQRSSYNEQFF; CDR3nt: TGTGCCAGCAGTCAGCGGAGCTCCTACAATGAGCAGTTCTTC
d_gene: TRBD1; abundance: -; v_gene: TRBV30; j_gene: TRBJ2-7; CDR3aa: CAWSTGQGGGSREQYF; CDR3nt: TGTGCCTGGAGTACGGGACAGGGAGGGGGTTCTAGGGAGCAGTACTTC
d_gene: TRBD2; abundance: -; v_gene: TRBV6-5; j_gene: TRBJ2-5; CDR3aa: CASSLSGGRQETQYF; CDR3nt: TGTGCCAGCAGTCTTAGCGGGGGCCGACAAGAGACCCAGTACTTC
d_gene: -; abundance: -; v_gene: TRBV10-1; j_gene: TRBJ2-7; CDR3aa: CASSDPGGFSDEQYF; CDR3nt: TGCGCCAGCAGTGACCCGGGCGGGTTTAGCGACGAGCAGTACTTC
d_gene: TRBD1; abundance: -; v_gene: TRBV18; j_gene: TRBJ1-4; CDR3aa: CASSHVTGQGNEKLFF; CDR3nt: TGTGCCAGCTCACACGTAACGGGACAGGGAAATGAAAAACTGTTTTTT
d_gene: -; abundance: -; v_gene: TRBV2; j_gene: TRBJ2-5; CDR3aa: CASSGNRAKETQYF; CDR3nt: TGTGCCAGCAGTGGAAACAGGGCCAAAGAGACCCAGTACTTC
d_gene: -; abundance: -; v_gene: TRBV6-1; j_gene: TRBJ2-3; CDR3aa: CASSEAAADTQYF; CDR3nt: TGTGCCAGCAGTGAAGCGGCCGCAGATACGCAGTATTTT
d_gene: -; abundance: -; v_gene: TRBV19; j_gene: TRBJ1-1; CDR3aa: CASSISQTSSEAFF; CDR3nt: TGTGCCAGTAGTATAAGTCAAACATCCTCTGAAGCTTTCTTT
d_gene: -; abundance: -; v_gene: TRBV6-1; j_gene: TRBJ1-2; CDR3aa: CASTRRGQGPDGYTF; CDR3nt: TGTGCCAGCACCCGAAGAGGCCAGGGCCCCGATGGCTACACCTTC
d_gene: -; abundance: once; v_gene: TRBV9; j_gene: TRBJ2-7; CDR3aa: CASSAVAGASSMQYF; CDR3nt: TGTGCCAGCAGCGCTGTTGCTGGGGCTTCTTCTATGCAGTACTTC
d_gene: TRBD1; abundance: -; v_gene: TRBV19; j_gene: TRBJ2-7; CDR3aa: CASSQQLGTGYEQYF; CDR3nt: TGTGCCAGTAGCCAGCAACTGGGGACAGGCTACGAGCAGTACTTC
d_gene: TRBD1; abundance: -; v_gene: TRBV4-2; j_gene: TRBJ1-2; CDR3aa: CASSQEGTGPNYGYTF; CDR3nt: TGTGCCAGCAGCCAAGAGGGGACAGGGCCTAACTATGGCTACACCTTC
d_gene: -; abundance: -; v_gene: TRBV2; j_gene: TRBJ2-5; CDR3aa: CASNRVETQYF; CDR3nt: TGTGCCAGCAATCGGGTGGAGACCCAGTACTTC
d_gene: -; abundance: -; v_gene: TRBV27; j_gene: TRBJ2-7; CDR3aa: CASSWGPYEQYF; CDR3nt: TGTGCCAGCAGTTGGGGGCCCTACGAGCAGTACTTC
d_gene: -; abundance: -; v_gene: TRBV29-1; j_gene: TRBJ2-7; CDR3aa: CSAQRSSPGDEQYF; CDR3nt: TGCAGCGCTCAACGTTCTAGCCCGGGAGACGAGCAGTACTTC
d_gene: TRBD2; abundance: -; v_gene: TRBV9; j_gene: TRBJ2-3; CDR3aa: CASSVDDGRATDTQYF; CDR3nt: TGTGCCAGCAGCGTAGACGACGGGAGGGCCACAGATACGCAGTATTTT
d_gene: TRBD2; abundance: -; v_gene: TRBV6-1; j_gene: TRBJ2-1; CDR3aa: CASSAPERGAPFEQFF; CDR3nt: TGTGCCAGCAGTGCACCAGAGCGGGGGGCCCCTTTTGAGCAGTTCTTC
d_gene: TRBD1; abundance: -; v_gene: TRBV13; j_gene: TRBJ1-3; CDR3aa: CASRSRGSGNTIYF; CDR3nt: TGTGCCAGTCGTTCCAGGGGGTCTGGAAACACCATATATTTT
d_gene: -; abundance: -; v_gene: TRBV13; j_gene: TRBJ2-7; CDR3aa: CASSLGYSEGGLGQYF; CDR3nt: TGTGCCAGCAGCTTAGGTTACAGCGAGGGTGGCCTGGGGCAGTACTTC
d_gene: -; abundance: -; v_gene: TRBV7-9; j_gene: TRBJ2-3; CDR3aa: CASSPGGASGDTQYF; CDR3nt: TGTGCCAGCAGCCCAGGGGGGGCTAGCGGGGATACGCAGTATTTT
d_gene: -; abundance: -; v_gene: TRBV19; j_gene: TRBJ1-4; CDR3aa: CASSFDRWNEKLFF; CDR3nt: TGTGCCAGTAGCTTTGACAGATGGAATGAAAAACTGTTTTTT
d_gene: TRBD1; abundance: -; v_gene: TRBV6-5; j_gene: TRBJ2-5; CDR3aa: CASSYSTGTGVETQYF; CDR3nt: TGTGCCAGCAGTTACTCAACCGGGACAGGGGTCGAGACCCAGTACTTC
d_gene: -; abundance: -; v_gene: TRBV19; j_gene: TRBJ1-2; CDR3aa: CASTIPGSGYTF; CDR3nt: TGTGCCAGTACCATCCCAGGGTCTGGCTACACCTTC
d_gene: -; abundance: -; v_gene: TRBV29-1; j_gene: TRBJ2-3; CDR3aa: CSVFLRDWSTDTQYF; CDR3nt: TGCAGCGTTTTCCTCAGGGATTGGAGCACAGATACGCAGTATTTT